This entry lists 32 T cell receptor beta chains sequenced from one sample in a study of PD-L1 blockade in urothelial cancer. Assay used: immunoSEQ multiplex PCR; TCRdb lists only in-frame clones, some missing. Among around 20,000 clones listed, around 88% were seen once. The sample was PBMCs, taken around atezolizumab (anti-PD-L1) treatment. The receptors stem from a man in his fifties or sixties with urothelial cancer.

The V gene is TRBV5-6, the J gene TRBJ2-3; 11 nucleotides agree with TRBD2. Germline loops: CDR1 SGHDT, CDR2 YYEEEE. This CDR3 has 16 residues. Trimming removed 4 bases from V and 1 base from J; junction bases left unmatched: 5. The CDR3 region has the DNA TGTGCCAGCAGCCGACTAGCGGGATTGGGCACAGATACGCAGTATTTT. It specifies CASSRLAGLGTDTQYF.

This clone was seen just once. The J gene is TRBJ2-2, the V gene TRBV27, with 8 bases that match TRBD1. The junction had 7 bases not matched to a gene; V was cut back by 6 bases and J by 7 bases. Per the germline V gene, CDR1 is MNHEY and CDR2 is SMNVEV (reference sequence). The CDR3 spans 14 residues. The CDR3 is CASSPDRGGGELFF. The CDR3 nucleotides read TGTGCCAGCAGCCCTGACAGGGGTGGCGGGGAGCTGTTTTTT.

The chain carries TRBV5-5 and TRBJ1-6; TRBD1 agrees at 7 bases. The CDR3 runs 15 residues. Germline V gene data show CDR1 as SGHKS and CDR2 as YYEKEE (reference sequence). V shed 0 bases and J 9 bases; nucleotides not matched to a gene: 6. Here the CDR3 reads CASSLVDRDSSPLHF. The CDR3 coding sequence is TGTGCCAGCAGCTTGGTCGACAGGGACAGTTCACCCCTCCACTTT. The whole variable domain, filled in from reference TRBV5-5 and TRBJ1-6, reads DAGVTQSPTHLIKTRGQQVTLRCSPISGHKSVSWYQQVLGQGPQFIFQYYEKEERGRGNFPDRFSARQFPNYSSELNVNALLLGDSALYLCASSLVDRDSSPLHFGNGTRLTVT.

V gene TRBV6-1 combines with J gene TRBJ2-1; D is ambiguous. The CDR3 loop spans 12 amino acids. Between the trimmed V and J ends, which lost 2 bases and 9 bases, there was a span of 8 bases. Germline CDR1 and CDR2: MNHNS and SASEGT. The CDR3, as DNA: TGTGCCAGCAGTGAACGGGTTACTGAGCAGTTCTTC. Amino acid sequence: CASSERVTEQFF.

The CDR3 DNA reads as TGTGCCAGCAGTTTATCCCCAGCGGGAGGGCCAACGGGGGTCCCGGTAGCAGATACGCAGTATTTT. Translating gives CASSLSPAGGPTGVPVADTQYF. J is TRBJ2-3 and V is TRBV27; 10 bases match TRBD2. The CDR3 is 22 amino acids. V shed 0 bases and J 4 bases; nucleotides not matched to a gene: 22. From germline, CDR1 is MNHEY and CDR2 SMNVEV (reference sequence).

V is TRBV6-5 and J is TRBJ1-1; D ambiguous. CDR3 length: 12 amino acids. V was trimmed by 2 bases and J by 8 bases, leaving 9 bases between them. Germline V gene data show CDR1 as MNHEY and CDR2 as SVGAGI. CDR3 in amino acids: CASSYNGREAFF. CDR3 in DNA: TGTGCCAGCAGTTACAATGGCAGAGAAGCTTTCTTT.

This chain uses TRBV7-3 with TRBJ2-3, with D possibly matching TRBD2 (5 bases). Looked up from germline, CDR1 is SGHTA and CDR2 is FQGTGA. The CDR3 extends over 14 amino acids. Trimming removed 5 bases from V and 3 bases from J, with 12 bases in between. The CDR3 protein is CASSPPGTTDTQYF. CDR3 DNA sequence: TGTGCCAGCAGCCCCCCGGGAACGACAGATACGCAGTATTTT.

The genes are TRBV2 and TRBJ1-1; the D gene is possibly TRBD1 (5 bases). Germline CDR1 SNHLY, CDR2 FYNNEI. V was pared by 5 bases and J by 3 bases, with 13 bases between. The CDR3 runs to 14 residues. CDR3 nucleotides: TGTGCCAGCAGTCCACAGGTGGTAGACACTGAAGCTTTCTTT. Translation: CASSPQVVDTEAFF.

Details on this clone: This CDR3 is also generated by other DNA sequences in the sample. The V call is TRBV7-2, the J call TRBJ2-3; D not resolved. Trimming removed 2 bases at V and 0 bases at J, with 3 bases between. This CDR3 is 13 amino acids long. Germline CDR1 SGHTA, CDR2 FQGNSA. Here the CDR3 reads CASSLPSTDTQYF. The CDR3, as DNA: TGTGCCAGCAGCTTACCTAGCACAGATACGCAGTATTTT.

The rearrangement uses TRBV5-1 and TRBJ1-4; tentative D call: TRBD1 (6 bases). CDR1 SGHRS and CDR2 YFSETQ come from the germline V gene. The V end lost 4 bases, the J end lost 7 bases, and 14 bases lay between the germline ends. This CDR3 contains 14 residues. CDR3 in DNA: TGCGCCAGCAGCACCAGGGGAGTTCGTGAAAAACTGTTTTTT. Encoded protein: CASSTRGVREKLFF.

The chain has TRBV5-4 and TRBJ2-5; TRBD1 aligns across 11 bases. Germline V gene sequence: CDR1 SGHNT, CDR2 YYREEE (reference sequence). With 5 bases clipped from V and 4 bases from J, the junction kept 7 bases outside the gene matches. The CDR3 runs to 15 residues. Here the CDR3 reads CASRGQGGEGETQYF. CDR3 bases: TGTGCCAGCAGGGGACAGGGGGGAGAGGGAGAGACCCAGTACTTC.

The chain has TRBV19 and TRBJ1-2; the D gene is possibly TRBD1 (5 bases). Germline V gene sequence: CDR1 LNHDA, CDR2 SQIVND (reference sequence). The length of the CDR3 is 13 residues. V lost 7 bases to trimming and J lost 4 bases, with 13 bases between them. CDR3 in DNA: TGTGCCAGTATTCTACAGGCAGTCTATGGCTACACCTTC. Protein sequence: CASILQAVYGYTF.

The chain links TRBV27 to TRBJ2-7; D possibly corresponds to TRBD2 (5 bases). V lost 5 bases and J 0 bases, leaving 14 bases between the germline ends. Germline loops: CDR1 MNHEY, CDR2 SMNVEV (reference sequence). The CDR3 has 15 residues. The CDR3 coding sequence is TGTGCCAGCAGTCCCGCCCGGGATCCCTCCTACGAGCAGTACTTC. Amino acids: CASSPARDPSYEQYF.

The chain employs TRBV2 and TRBJ2-7, with 11 bases identical to TRBD2. Germline V CDR1 and CDR2: SNHLY, FYNNEI. This CDR3 contains 15 residues. Losses at the gene ends were 3 bases for V and 1 base for J; bases not matched to a gene: 2. CDR3 amino acids: CASSEGLAVSYEQYF. CDR3 in DNA: TGTGCCAGCAGTGAGGGACTAGCGGTTTCCTACGAGCAGTACTTC. Looking up the rest from reference TRBV2 and TRBJ2-7 gives the full variable domain: EPEVTQTPSHQVTQMGQEVILRCVPISNHLYFYWYRQILGQKVEFLVSFYNNEISEKSEIFDDQFSVERPDGSNFTLKIRSTKLEDSAMYFCASSEGLAVSYEQYFGPGTRLTVT.

This chain connects TRBV2 to TRBJ2-5; 10 bases fit TRBD1. With 3 bases clipped from V and 12 bases from J, the junction kept 13 bases outside the gene matches. Germline loops: CDR1 SNHLY, CDR2 FYNNEI. The length of the CDR3 is 15 residues. This CDR3 reads CASSDPQGQGHREYF. The CDR3 region has the DNA TGTGCCAGCAGTGATCCCCAGGGACAGGGGCATCGGGAGTACTTC.

This rearrangement joins TRBV2 to TRBJ2-7; the D is unclear. Germline V gene data show CDR1 as SNHLY and CDR2 as FYNNEI. CDR3 length equals 13 residues. Trimming removed 6 bases at V and 0 bases at J, with 9 bases between. DNA of the CDR3: TGTGCCAGCAGATTGCTCAGCTCCTACGAGCAGTACTTC. As protein: CASRLLSSYEQYF.

This clone was observed once. This chain uses TRBV27 with TRBJ1-5; maybe TRBD1 (5 bases). V gave up 4 bases and J gave up 2 bases, with 12 bases separating them. The CDR3 contains 15 residues. From germline, CDR1 is MNHEY and CDR2 SMNVEV (reference sequence). CDR3 protein: CASSSGLSGNQPQHF. The CDR3, as DNA: TGTGCCAGCAGTTCAGGGCTGAGTGGCAATCAGCCCCAGCATTTT.

V and J are TRBV6-5 and TRBJ1-5; D might be TRBD1 (6 bases). Per the germline V gene, CDR1 is MNHEY and CDR2 is SVGAGI. The V gene lost 0 bases and the J gene lost 4 bases, with 10 bases spanning the gap. There are 15 residues in the CDR3. This CDR3 reads CASSYSATGNQPQHF. CDR3 coding DNA: TGTGCCAGCAGTTACTCCGCGACAGGAAATCAGCCCCAGCATTTT.

The J gene is TRBJ2-1, the V gene TRBV7-3; 7 positions agree with TRBD2. CDR3 length equals 15 residues. The germline V gene encodes CDR1 SGHTA and CDR2 FQGTGA. With 5 bases clipped from V and 5 bases from J, the junction kept 9 bases outside the gene matches. The DNA of the CDR3 is TGTGCCAGCAGCCGAATAAGCGGGGCCAACAATGAGCAGTTCTTC. Protein: CASSRISGANNEQFF.

The chain links TRBV11-3 to TRBJ2-3, with 10 bases that match TRBD2. Looked up from germline, CDR1 is SGHNT and CDR2 is YENEEA. The CDR3 length is 17 residues. V was pared by 1 base and J by 2 bases, with 6 bases of the junction left unmatched. The DNA for the CDR3 is TGTGCCAGCAGCTTAGGTAGTAGCGGGGGGTACACAGATACGCAGTATTTT. Encoded protein: CASSLGSSGGYTDTQYF.

The J gene is TRBJ1-1, the V gene TRBV30, with D possibly TRBD1 on 5 matching bases. Germline CDR1 is GTSNPN and CDR2 is SVGIG (reference sequence). There are 15 residues in the CDR3. Trimming took off 3 bases at V and 2 bases at J, with 16 bases between the two ends. CDR3 sequence reads: CAWREGGRGNTEAFF. CDR3 DNA sequence: TGTGCCTGGAGAGAGGGCGGGAGGGGAAACACTGAAGCTTTCTTT.

The J gene is TRBJ2-3, the V gene TRBV5-1, with 9 bases aligning to TRBD1. The trim removed 4 bases at V and 3 bases at J, leaving 6 bases unmatched. Germline loops: CDR1 SGHRS, CDR2 YFSETQ. The CDR3 loop spans 15 amino acids. CDR3 nucleotides: TGCGCCAGCAGCCCGTCAGGGACAGGGACAGATACGCAGTATTTT. It specifies CASSPSGTGTDTQYF.

This chain joins TRBV7-9 and TRBJ1-6, with D unresolved. CDR1 and CDR2 from the germline V gene are SEHNR and FQNEAQ (reference sequence). V lost 3 bases and J lost 7, with 10 bases in between. CDR3 length equals 14 residues. The CDR3 is CASSFSGKNSPLHF. The CDR3, as DNA: TGTGCCAGCAGCTTCTCCGGGAAGAATTCACCCCTCCACTTT.

This chain connects TRBV5-4 to TRBJ2-5, with 13 bases aligning to TRBD2. V lost 4 bases and J lost 3; bases outside the gene matches: 3. The CDR3 covers 15 residues. CDR1 and CDR2 from the germline V gene are SGHNT and YYREEE (reference sequence). The chain's CDR3 is CASSEGLAGKETQYF. The CDR3 nucleotides are TGTGCCAGCAGCGAGGGACTAGCGGGGAAAGAGACCCAGTACTTC. Using reference TRBV5-4 and TRBJ2-5 for the parts outside the CDR3, the full variable domain is ETGVTQSPTHLIKTRGQQVTLRCSSQSGHNTVSWYQQALGQGPQFIFQYYREEENGRGNFPPRFSGLQFPNYSSELNVNALELDDSALYLCASSEGLAGKETQYFGPGTRLLVL.

The rearrangement links TRBV15 to TRBJ2-1; 10 bases match TRBD2. V shed 1 base, J shed 4 bases, and the junction held 4 bases outside the gene matches. The CDR3 covers 16 residues. Germline-derived CDR1 and CDR2 are LNHNV and YYDKDF (reference sequence). CDR3 region: CATSRGTSGIYNEQFF. CDR3 nucleotides: TGTGCCACCAGCAGAGGTACTAGCGGGATTTACAATGAGCAGTTCTTC.

The rearrangement joins TRBV7-8 to TRBJ2-7, with D maybe TRBD1 (6 bases). Trimming removed 5 bases at V and 1 base at J, with 15 bases between. The CDR3 runs to 15 residues. The germline gives CDR1 SGHVS, CDR2 FQNEAQ. CDR3 loop: CASSEGTPDSYEQYF. The CDR3 region has the DNA TGTGCCAGCAGCGAGGGGACACCTGATTCCTACGAGCAGTACTTC.

J is TRBJ2-7 and V is TRBV19, with a possible D match to TRBD2 (7 bases). Germline CDR1 is LNHDA and CDR2 is SQIVND (reference sequence). CDR3 length: 15 residues. V was shortened by 1 base and J by 0 bases, with 10 bases between the two germline ends. CDR3 DNA: TGTGCCAGTAGTATAGGGCGGGGGCACTCCTACGAGCAGTACTTC. Protein: CASSIGRGHSYEQYF.

DNA for the CDR3: TGTGCCATCAGTGAGACAGGGGTGGCCTACGAGCAGTACTTC. This gives the protein CAISETGVAYEQYF. The chain combines TRBV10-3 with TRBJ2-7; 7 bases are shared with TRBD1. The V and J ends lost 2 bases and 2 bases, in that order; junction bases with no gene match: 3. The CDR3 has 14 amino acids. Germline lookup yields CDR1 ENHRY and CDR2 SYGVKD.

This chain joins TRBV11-3 and TRBJ2-5; TRBD1 might be the D (5 bases). The CDR3 has 15 residues. V was trimmed by 9 bases and J by 4 bases, leaving 21 bases between them. Germline V gene sequence: CDR1 SGHNT, CDR2 YENEEA. The CDR3 DNA sequence: TGTGCCAGGCCCGACAGAGTTTATGAGCGAGAGACCCAGTACTTC. Its translation is CARPDRVYERETQYF.

The chain uses TRBV6-6 and TRBJ2-7; 10 bases line up with TRBD2. CDR1 and CDR2 from the germline V gene are MNHNY and SVGAGI (reference sequence). The length of the CDR3 is 12 residues. Germline trimming cut 5 bases from V and 6 bases from J; bases unmatched to any gene: 1. The CDR3 region is CASSGTSAEQYF. CDR3 DNA: TGTGCCAGCAGTGGGACTAGCGCCGAGCAGTACTTC.

This chain joins TRBV28 and TRBJ1-5, with 8 bases fitting TRBD1. Germline CDR1 and CDR2: MDHEN and SYDVKM. V trimming: 5 bases; J trimming: 2 bases; junction bases outside the gene matches: 2. This CDR3 is 14 amino acids long. The CDR3 DNA is TGTGCCAGCAGTCCAGGGGGCCGCAATCAGCCCCAGCATTTT. This codes for CASSPGGRNQPQHF.

This clone was observed a handful of times. V gene TRBV5-4 combines with J gene TRBJ1-6; 7 bases fit TRBD1. This CDR3 is 15 amino acids long. The germline V gene has CDR1 SGHNT and CDR2 YYREEE (reference sequence). J lost 0 bases, V lost 7 bases, and 4 bases had no gene match. This CDR3 reads CASSSGGSYNSPLHF. The DNA for the CDR3 is TGTGCCAGCTCGTCAGGGGGCTCCTATAATTCACCCCTCCACTTT.